What follows describes a single T cell receptor (beta chain). This may come from a read error, since a much larger clone is one base off. The CDR3 has 15 residues. Per the germline V gene, CDR1 is SGHVS and CDR2 is FQNEAQ. The germline V and J ends were trimmed by 5 bases and 0 bases, with 8 bases remaining between them. The data derive from a study of T cell repertoires in cytomegalovirus infection. About the study: Public TCR beta signature analysis indicated the presence of both CMV infection and matching HLA type.

TCRdb re-called the reads with MiXCR, one entry per CDR3 protein. The table records 150,000 to 200,000 distinct CDR3 sequences, 28% of them present only once. This rearrangement joins TRBV7-8 to TRBJ2-6; D not certain. Sequencing input: PBMCs. The TCR comes from a human donor in good health (CMV status not recorded). Some clones in this sample may be carry-over from other donors' samples. Here the CDR3 reads CASSPSASGANVLTF. The CDR3 region has the DNA TGTGCCAGCAGCCCTTCCGCCTCTGGGGCCAACGTCCTGACTTTC.